This is a list of T cell receptor beta chains from one sample in a study of CD8+CD57+ T cells in acquired aplastic anemia. In TCRdb, the reads were re-called with MiXCR into one record per CDR3 protein. The repertoire holds some 240,000 distinct CDR3 sequences, with roughly 33% as singletons. Sequenced material: sorted CD4+, CD8+, or CD8+CD57+ T cells (not recorded which) from PBMCs. The receptors come from a human donor in good health, serving as a control. Each CDR3 is given with its conserved first and last residue. D genes are given only for firm matches. The listing skips clone size in some rows; elsewhere it reads once, few, many or a size class.

d_call clone_size j_call v_call cdr3_nt cdr3_aa
TRBD2 NA TRBJ2-1 TRBV10-3 TGTGCCATCAGAGCGACTAGCGGGGATGTCAATGAGCAGTTCTTC CAIRATSGDVNEQFF
NA many TRBJ2-5 TRBV29-1 TGCAGCGTTGAATCCCATGCACAAGAGACCCAGTACTTC CSVESHAQETQYF
NA many TRBJ1-5 TRBV4-1 TGCGCCAGCAGCCAAGGGCAAACGGGTAATCAGCCCCAGCATTTT CASSQGQTGNQPQHF
TRBD2 many TRBJ2-5 TRBV15 TGTGCCACCAGCAGAGGGACTAGCGGGGGCCAAGAGACCCAGTACTTC CATSRGTSGGQETQYF
TRBD2 many TRBJ2-7 TRBV5-1 TGCGCCAGCAGCTTTCAACGGGGGGCCTACGAGCAGTACTTC CASSFQRGAYEQYF
NA many TRBJ1-5 TRBV6-5 TGTGCCAGCAGTTTCTTGGGAGGCTTCAATCAGCCCCAGCATTTT CASSFLGGFNQPQHF
TRBD1 few TRBJ1-1 TRBV5-1 TGCGCCAGCAGCCCCAGGACAGGGTCAGCCAACACTGAAGCTCTCTTT CASSPRTGSANTEALF
NA many TRBJ2-3 TRBV7-6 TGTGCCAGCAGCTTAAGCGGGGATACGCAGTATTTT CASSLSGDTQYF
NA NA TRBJ2-1 TRBV10-3 TGTGCCATCAGTGACCGCAGTGGGCCAACCTACAATGAGCAGTTCTTC CAISDRSGPTYNEQFF
TRBD1 many TRBJ2-3 TRBV10-3 TGTGCCATCAGTGGGCAGGGGGTAGGCACAGATACGCAGTATTTT CAISGQGVGTDTQYF
NA many TRBJ1-2 TRBV2 TGTGCCAGCAACCGGATGGTCCTGAACTATGGCTACACCTTC CASNRMVLNYGYTF
NA many TRBJ2-7 TRBV2 TGTGCCAGCAGCCCAGGGGTGGGCTGGACAAACTACGAGCAGTACTTC CASSPGVGWTNYEQYF
TRBD1 few TRBJ1-6 TRBV10-3 TGTGCCATCAGTGAGGACGGGACAGGGAATTCACCCCTCCACTTT CAISEDGTGNSPLHF
TRBD1 NA TRBJ1-4 TRBV19 TGTGCCAGTAGTATACTCGGGACAGGGTATGAAGAACTGTTTTTT CASSILGTGYEELFF
NA NA TRBJ2-3 TRBV5-1 TGCGCCAGCAGCTTTACCCAGGGACGGACAGATACGCAGTATTTT CASSFTQGRTDTQYF
NA NA TRBJ2-2 TRBV5-1 TGCGCCAGCAGCTCGACCAGGATGGGGACCGGGGAGCTGTTTTTT CASSSTRMGTGELFF
TRBD1 few TRBJ2-6 TRBV6-1 TGTGCCAGCAACCCAGGACAGGGGGTAGGTGGGGCCAACGTCCTGACTTTC CASNPGQGVGGANVLTF
TRBD1 many TRBJ1-6 TRBV7-9 TGTGCCAGCAGCTTGTTCGGGACAGATAATTCACCCCTCCACTTT CASSLFGTDNSPLHF
NA few TRBJ2-4 TRBV19 TGTGCCAGTAGTATTACCGGGGTCCAAGATGTTAAAAACATTCAGTACTTC CASSITGVQDVKNIQYF
TRBD1 few TRBJ2-1 TRBV6-5 TGTGCCAGCAGTTATCAGGGACAGGGTAGGGATGAGCAGTTCTTC CASSYQGQGRDEQFF
TRBD1 few TRBJ2-3 TRBV18 TGTGCCAGCTCACCATTGGACAGGACAGATACGCAGTATTTT CASSPLDRTDTQYF
TRBD1 many TRBJ2-3 TRBV19 TGTGCCAGTAGTATCCGCAGACAGGGGTCGGATACGCAGTATTTT CASSIRRQGSDTQYF
NA NA TRBJ1-5 TRBV5-1 TGCGCCAGCAGCTCAGACGGTTATAGCAATCAGCCCCAGCATTTT CASSSDGYSNQPQHF
NA many TRBJ1-2 TRBV10-3 TGTGCCATCAGTACCCCGGGACCAAACTATGGCTACACCTTC CAISTPGPNYGYTF
NA many TRBJ2-3 TRBV20-1 TGCAGTGCTTCCCGGGACACAAGCACAGATACGCAGTATTTT CSASRDTSTDTQYF
TRBD1 NA TRBJ1-5 TRBV10-2 TGCGCCAGCAGTGACCGGGACAGGGCTAACAATCAGCCCCAGCATTTT CASSDRDRANNQPQHF
NA many TRBJ2-7 TRBV12-3/TRBV12-4 TGTGCCAGCAGTTTACGGTTTCCCAGGAACTACGAGCAGTACTTC CASSLRFPRNYEQYF
NA many TRBJ2-5 TRBV9 TGTGCCAGCAGCCCCAGGGGAACCCAAGAGACCCAGTACTTC CASSPRGTQETQYF
NA NA TRBJ2-3 TRBV29-1 TGCAGCGTTGAAGAGCCTAGAGATACGCAGTATTTT CSVEEPRDTQYF
NA NA TRBJ2-7 TRBV12-3/TRBV12-4 TGTGCCAGCAGTGAGCACCTCGACGAGCAGTACTTC CASSEHLDEQYF
NA few TRBJ1-2 TRBV5-8 TGTGCCAGCAGCTTGGGGGGCATTTCTAACTATGGCTACACCTTC CASSLGGISNYGYTF
NA NA TRBJ2-3 TRBV10-1 TGCGCCGCCGGAGCCGGGGATACGCAGTATTTT CAAGAGDTQYF
NA NA TRBJ2-2 TRBV27 TGTGCCAGCAGTTTTATTGTGGGGGCGAACACCGGGGAGCTGTTTTTT CASSFIVGANTGELFF
NA NA TRBJ1-6 TRBV10-3 TGTGCCATCAGTGAGTCCAGCCCCGGACTTGTTGACGATTCACCCCTCCACTTT CAISESSPGLVDDSPLHF
TRBD1 many TRBJ1-4 TRBV20-1 TGCAGTGCTAGAGATACCCTCTTCGACAGGGGGAATGAAAAACTGTTTTTT CSARDTLFDRGNEKLFF
NA NA TRBJ1-1 TRBV5-1 TGCGCCAGCAGGGGGGTTTATGACACTGAAGCTTTCTTT CASRGVYDTEAFF
NA many TRBJ1-6 TRBV6-5 TGTGCCAGCAGTTTGGGGGGGGATTCACCCCTCCACTTT CASSLGGDSPLHF
NA many TRBJ1-1 TRBV2 TGTGCCAGCAGTGAGGTGGCGGGGAGGGTCACTGAAGCTTTCTTT CASSEVAGRVTEAFF
TRBD2 many TRBJ2-7 TRBV19 TGTGCCACAGGCAATAGCGGGGAAACCTACGAGCAGTACTTC CATGNSGETYEQYF
NA many TRBJ2-1 TRBV19 TGTGCCAGTAGTATTAGCGGAGACAATGAGCAGTTCTTC CASSISGDNEQFF
NA many TRBJ2-1 TRBV29-1 TGCAGCGTTGAAAAGGAGTGGGTCTACAATGAGCAGTTCTTC CSVEKEWVYNEQFF
TRBD1 many TRBJ1-4 TRBV19 TGTGCCAGTAGTGCGGACAGGGGCAACTATGAAAAACTGTTTTTT CASSADRGNYEKLFF
TRBD2 few TRBJ2-1 TRBV7-6 TGTGCCAGCAGCTTATCTCCGGGAGCGGGACTAATGTATGAGCAGTTCTTC CASSLSPGAGLMYEQFF
NA few TRBJ2-3 TRBV11-2 TGTGCCAGCAGCTTAGTCGGACCCCCTAGCACAGATACGCAGTATTTT CASSLVGPPSTDTQYF
NA NA TRBJ1-5 TRBV19 TGTGCCAGTAGTATGTCTTTAGGGCAGGGTCTGAGTCAGCCCCAGCATTTT CASSMSLGQGLSQPQHF
TRBD2 NA TRBJ2-3 TRBV3-1 TGTGCCAGCAGCGGAAGGACTAGCGACACAGATACGCAGTATTTT CASSGRTSDTDTQYF
NA many TRBJ2-7 TRBV12-3/TRBV12-4 TGTGCCAGCAGTTTTAGGGCGGACGAGCAGTACTTC CASSFRADEQYF
NA NA TRBJ2-7 TRBV5-1 TGCGCCAGCAGCCTGAACAGGGAGGTCCACGAGCAGTACTTC CASSLNREVHEQYF
NA NA TRBJ2-3 TRBV25-1 TGTGCCAGCAGTGAAGGGGGTGGCGCAGATACGCAGTATTTT CASSEGGGADTQYF
NA many TRBJ1-5 TRBV19 TGTGCCAGTAGCGACAGGTTGATACATCAGCCCCAGCATTTT CASSDRLIHQPQHF
TRBD2 many TRBJ2-3 TRBV20-1 TGCAGTGCCCCTATTGGGGGGGGAGATACGCAGTATTTT CSAPIGGGDTQYF
TRBD1 once TRBJ1-2 TRBV11-2 TGTGCCAGCAGCTTAGTTAGTTGGGGACAGGGTGGCCATGGCCACACCTTC CASSLVSWGQGGHGHTF
TRBD2 many TRBJ2-7 TRBV19 TGTGCCAGTAGTATAGCGGGAGGCCGCTCCGAGCAGTACTTC CASSIAGGRSEQYF
NA many TRBJ2-1 TRBV2 TGTGCCAGCACGGTCGAGAGCTCCTACAATGAGCAGTTCTTC CASTVESSYNEQFF
TRBD2 many TRBJ2-7 TRBV7-9 TGTGCCAGCAGCTCCTCTAGCGGGAGGTTCTACGAGCAGTACTTC CASSSSSGRFYEQYF
NA NA TRBJ2-5 TRBV2 TGTGCCAGCAGGTACAGGGTGGGAGAGACCCAGTACTTC CASRYRVGETQYF
NA NA TRBJ2-7 TRBV7-8 TGTGCCAGCAGCTTAAGCGACAACTACGAGCAGTACTTC CASSLSDNYEQYF
NA many TRBJ2-1 TRBV5-1 TGCGCCAGCAGGCCGGACAGATACAATGAGCAGTTCTTC CASRPDRYNEQFF
NA many TRBJ1-2 TRBV2 TGTGCGAACGGACAGTTTAGTAACTATGGCTACACCTTC CANGQFSNYGYTF
NA NA TRBJ1-2 TRBV7-8 TGTGCCAGCAGCTCCCAATGGGGGGGGGACTATGGCTACACCTTC CASSSQWGGDYGYTF